This T cell receptor beta chain was identified during a study of technical replicates of blood from a few donors. Produced via immunoSEQ multiplex PCR; TCRdb's table is partial and in-frame only. The profile shows roughly 87,000 clones, about 91% of them singletons. Per the germline V gene, CDR1 is ENHRY and CDR2 is SYGVKD. The CDR3 sequence is 14 residues long. V dropped 10 bases and J dropped 0 bases, with 13 bases sitting between them. This clonotype was sampled from a human donor in good health. The specimen was T cells isolated from PBMCs. The chain couples TRBV10-3 to TRBJ1-5; D is perhaps TRBD1 (5 bases). The CDR3, as DNA: TGTGCCACTAGACAGATAAATAGCAATCAGCCCCAGCATTTT. This codes for CATRQINSNQPQHF.